The rows below give T cell receptor beta chains drawn from one sample of a study of CD8+ T cells in alopecia areata. Here immunoSEQ multiplex PCR was the method, and the copy in TCRdb shows in-frame clones only, minus some. Here the sample spans under 350,000 clones, roughly 64% being singletons. Specimen: CD4+ T cells sorted from blood, collected at week 24, from a patient treated with tofacitinib. The source of these receptors is a human donor with alopecia areata. The CDR3 runs from the conserved cysteine through the conserved F or W. The order of the fields is J gene, V gene, CDR3 protein.

TRBJ1-1 TRBV5-6 CASSLTVGGNTEAFF
TRBJ1-2 TRBV20-1 CSASGDSTF
TRBJ1-1 TRBV29-1 CSTGAGVSTEAFF
TRBJ2-7 TRBV29-1 CSVGSQGGQYF
TRBJ2-1 TRBV29-1 CSVATGPINEQFF
TRBJ1-5 TRBV2 CASSPSGDQPQHF
TRBJ2-5 TRBV7-2 CASSPHQDRGTQYF
TRBJ1-1 TRBV19 CASGKDRLTVNTEAFF
TRBJ1-5 TRBV18 CASSPQGGINQPQHF
TRBJ2-1 TRBV30 CAWDSGSVQFF
TRBJ2-3 TRBV5-4 CASSSSGRADTQYF
TRBJ1-1 TRBV29-1 CSVQGFVTEAFF
TRBJ1-1 TRBV27 CASRGRVGGNTEAFF
TRBJ2-1 TRBV29-1 CSSYAASGGARGEQFF
TRBJ1-6 TRBV29-1 CSLSQGAPVGSPLHF
TRBJ1-6 TRBV7-6 CASSSGQVHSPLHF
TRBJ1-5 TRBV28 CASSVYRGLRPQHF
TRBJ1-1 TRBV2 CASRKRGGENTEAFF
TRBJ2-3 TRBV2 CASSLGLEADTQYF